This T cell receptor beta chain emerged from a study of T cell clones after liver transplantation. Looking at the study overall: As an antigen-independent comparator, third-party-reactive TCRbeta sequences came from pre-transplant mixed lymphocyte reactions.

Assay: immunoSEQ multiplex PCR; the TCRdb copy retains only in-frame clones and omits some. The sample lists 70,000 to 80,000 clones, over 85% occurring once. The CDR3 sequence is 14 residues long. The V end was cut by 1 base, the J end by 0 bases, with 8 bases between. Germline lookup yields CDR1 SQVTM and CDR2 ANQGSEA. The specimen comprised CD4+ T cells from blood, sampled before liver transplant. This receptor was taken from a human donor who received a liver transplant. This chain uses TRBV29-1 with TRBJ2-3, with unresolved D. The CDR3 DNA reads as TGCAGCGTTGAAGGAGACACCAGCACAGATACGCAGTATTTT. Its protein product is CSVEGDTSTDTQYF.